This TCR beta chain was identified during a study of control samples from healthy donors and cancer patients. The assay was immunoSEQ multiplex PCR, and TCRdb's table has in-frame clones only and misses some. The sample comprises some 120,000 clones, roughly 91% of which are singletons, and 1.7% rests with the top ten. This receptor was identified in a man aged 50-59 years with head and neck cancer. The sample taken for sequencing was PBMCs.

The CDR3 bases are TGCAGCGTTGAGGCGCAGGGTCCCGAAACCTACGAGCAGTACTTC. Translation gives CSVEAQGPETYEQYF. This sequence joins TRBV29-1 and TRBJ2-7, with D perhaps TRBD1 (5 bases). CDR1 and CDR2 (germline): SQVTM, ANQGSEA. The CDR3 sequence is 15 residues long. V was shortened by 3 bases and J by 2 bases, with 17 bases between the two germline ends.